This T cell receptor (beta chain) was recovered during a study of beta chain features in type 1 diabetes. Study outcomes and limitations: All four CD4+ subsets of Type 1 diabetes patients contained TCRB CDR3s that were moderately but significantly shorter.

The investigators reverse transcribed all of the isolated RNA, so they sequenced expressed TCRB transcripts. Each sample of naive, central memory or regulatory T cells had, on average, approximately 3.5 million reads. Libraries were prepared by immunoSEQ multiplex PCR; TCRdb keeps only in-frame clonotypes and omits some of them. The data contain around 150,000 clones, around 8.3% of them singletons. The germline V gene encodes CDR1 SGHKS and CDR2 YYEKEE (reference sequence). With 6 bases removed from V and 2 bases from J, the gap between germline ends came to 17 bases. The CDR3 runs to 16 residues. This clone was observed a few times. Antigen: not known.

The TCR originated in a young woman with type 1 diabetes. Sequencing input: central memory CD4+ T cells from blood. The chain links TRBV5-5 to TRBJ2-2; D is possibly TRBD1 (6 bases). CDR3 bases: TGTGCCAGCATCCCTCAGGGGAACTACAACACCGGGGAGCTGTTTTTT. It specifies CASIPQGNYNTGELFF.